These 27 T cell receptor beta chains were sequenced from one sample in a study of OX40 agonist ivuxolimab in advanced cancers. The method behind the library was the immunoSEQ multiplex PCR assay. Not all clones reach the TCRdb copy of this immuneACCESS table, which keeps in-frame sequences only. Checked studies attribute under half of the gap to unresolved V genes and leave the rest unexplained. Across this sample there are approximately 50,000 clones, with roughly 88% seen only once. The ten largest account for around 12% of the sample. The material sequenced was CD4+ or CD8+ T cells sorted from blood, taken in a trial of the OX40 agonist ivuxolimab. Receptors originate from an adult with an advanced solid tumor such as melanoma, head and neck, liver or kidney cancer.

As for this clone: One end of the junction varies from germline; a read error may be responsible. The chain is built from TRBV2 and TRBJ2-3, with TRBD2 matching over 16 bases. The CDR3 consists of 14 residues. Germline values: CDR1 SNHLY, CDR2 FYNNEI. CDR3: CASSLGTSGRALDF. The CDR3 nucleotides read TGTGCCAGCAGTTTGGGGACTAGCGGGAGGGCTTTGGATTTT.

This clone was seen once. The chain combines TRBV30 with TRBJ2-4, with unresolved D. CDR1 and CDR2 (germline): GTSNPN, SVGIG (reference sequence). The CDR3 is 13 residues long. The V end was cut by 0 bases, the J end by 6 bases, with 9 bases between. The CDR3 is CAWSVGVSNIQYF. CDR3 bases: TGTGCCTGGAGTGTAGGCGTATCAAACATTCAGTACTTC.

The V and J genes are TRBV5-6 and TRBJ2-5, with a possible D match to TRBD1 (6 bases). V lost 0 bases to trimming and J lost 1 base, with 7 bases between them. The CDR3 is made up of 14 amino acids. Germline V gene data show CDR1 as SGHDT and CDR2 as YYEEEE. CDR3: CASSLDRAQETQYF. The DNA of the CDR3 is TGTGCCAGCAGCTTGGACAGGGCCCAAGAGACCCAGTACTTC.

The V and J genes are TRBV9 and TRBJ2-5; 11 positions match TRBD2. Germline assignment: CDR1 SGDLS and CDR2 YYNGEE. CDR3 length equals 15 residues. Trimming cost V 3 bases and J 2 bases; bases outside gene matches: 3. The CDR3 DNA reads as TGTGCCAGCAGCGCCGGGACTAGCGGACAAGAGACCCAGTACTTC. It translates to CASSAGTSGQETQYF.

This chain uses TRBV7-8 with TRBJ2-7; 12 nucleotides agree with TRBD1. The J segment lost 4 bases and the V segment lost 5 bases, leaving 12 bases of the junction unmatched. Germline loops: CDR1 SGHVS, CDR2 FQNEAQ. This CDR3 is built from 17 residues. CDR3 in amino acids: CASSDLPGTGGFYEQYV. CDR3 nucleotide sequence: TGTGCCAGCAGCGATCTACCCGGGACAGGGGGCTTTTACGAGCAGTACGTC.

The rearrangement uses TRBV7-6 and TRBJ2-7; 8 nucleotides match TRBD1. V was clipped by 1 base and J by 6 bases; unmatched bases: 8. The germline V gene has CDR1 SGHVS and CDR2 FNYEAQ. This CDR3 has 15 residues. CDR3 nucleotides: TGTGCCAGCAGCTTAGTTTGGCAGGGGGCGGGCGAGCAGTACTTC. This encodes CASSLVWQGAGEQYF.

This chain connects TRBV5-4 to TRBJ2-7; 10 bases are a match to TRBD2. This CDR3 has 16 amino acids. The germline gives CDR1 SGHNT, CDR2 YYREEE (reference sequence). V trimming: 4 bases; J trimming: 3 bases; junction bases outside the gene matches: 10. As DNA, the CDR3 is TGTGCCAGCAGCCGTAAAACTAGCGGGGACAACTACGAGCAGTACTTC. Translating gives CASSRKTSGDNYEQYF. Filled out from reference TRBV5-4 and TRBJ2-7, the complete variable domain reads ETGVTQSPTHLIKTRGQQVTLRCSSQSGHNTVSWYQQALGQGPQFIFQYYREEENGRGNFPPRFSGLQFPNYSSELNVNALELDDSALYLCASSRKTSGDNYEQYFGPGTRLTVT.

The rearrangement uses TRBV6-5 and TRBJ2-2; 7 positions agree with TRBD2. Germline V gives CDR1 MNHEY, CDR2 SVGAGI. CDR3 size: 15 residues. Unmatched junction bases numbered 7, after V lost 6 bases and J lost 3 bases. CDR3 coding DNA: TGTGCCAGCAGGGACACAGGACTAGACACCGGGGAGCTGTTTTTT. Translated, it gives CASRDTGLDTGELFF.

The table lists this clone with a few counts. This chain joins TRBV7-9 and TRBJ1-5; D perhaps matches TRBD1 (5 bases). Germline CDR1 SEHNR, CDR2 FQNEAQ (reference sequence). V gave up 5 bases and J gave up 6 bases, with 14 bases separating them. CDR3 length: 14 residues. CDR3 nucleotide sequence: TGTGCCAGCAGCCGGATGGGGCCCGGTCAGCCCCAGCATTTT. Its protein product is CASSRMGPGQPQHF.

V is TRBV10-3 and J is TRBJ2-3; 11 bases align to TRBD2. Trimming at V came to 6 bases and at J to 6 bases, leaving 5 bases not matched to a gene. Germline CDR1 reads ENHRY; CDR2 reads SYGVKD. The CDR3 runs to 14 residues. For the CDR3, the DNA is TGTGCCATCAGACTAGCGGGAGATCGGGATACGCAGTATTTT. Translated, it gives CAIRLAGDRDTQYF.

This clone showed up just once. The chain recombines TRBV13 with TRBJ1-1; a possible D gene is TRBD1 (5 bases). CDR1 is PRHDT, CDR2 FYEKMQ, per germline (reference sequence). CDR3 length: 13 residues. The ends were cut back, 5 bases at V and 2 bases at J, with 9 bases in the middle. The CDR3 sequence: CASSRDLNTEAFF. In DNA form, the CDR3 reads TGTGCCAGCAGCAGGGACCTTAACACTGAAGCTTTCTTT.

This chain joins TRBV2 and TRBJ1-5; no clear D. The CDR3 is 11 amino acids. Germline V lookup: CDR1 SNHLY, CDR2 FYNNEI. Trimming left V 5 bases short and J 11 bases short, with 10 bases between. The CDR3 DNA reads as TGTGCCAGCAGTTTATACGAGGCCCAGCATTTT. Translating it yields CASSLYEAQHF.

This chain links TRBV5-1 with TRBJ1-1; D call uncertain. The CDR3 consists of 13 residues. CDR1 SGHRS and CDR2 YFSETQ come from the germline V gene. V was clipped by 5 bases and J by 1 base, with 9 bases between them. The CDR3 DNA is TGCGCCAGCAGTTTACAGTCGAACACTGAAGCTTTCTTT. It translates to CASSLQSNTEAFF.

This clone has just one count. J is TRBJ1-1 and V is TRBV5-6, with TRBD1 as a possible D gene (5 bases). V shed 2 bases and J shed 7 bases, with 12 bases lying between them. This CDR3 has 13 residues. CDR1 and CDR2 from the germline V gene are SGHDT and YYEEEE. CDR3 amino acids: CASSFGADGEAFF. CDR3 nucleotides: TGTGCCAGCAGCTTTGGGGCGGACGGTGAAGCTTTCTTT.

The gene calls are TRBV28 and TRBJ2-7; 11 bases agree with TRBD2. CDR3 length: 15 residues. Trimming took 6 bases from V and 2 from J; bases not matched to a gene: 6. Germline CDR1 and CDR2: MDHEN and SYDVKM. CDR3 in DNA: TGTGCCAGCAGCGGGACTAGCGGAGTTACCTACGAGCAGTACTTC. It specifies CASSGTSGVTYEQYF.

The J gene is TRBJ1-1, the V gene TRBV11-2; D gene unclear. The germline CDR1 and CDR2 sequences are SGHAT and FQNNGV. The CDR3 runs to 11 residues. The germline V and J ends were trimmed by 5 bases and 12 bases, with 13 bases remaining between them. CDR3 protein: CASSPRWVPFF. In nucleotides, the CDR3 is TGTGCCAGCAGCCCCCGGTGGGTCCCTTTCTTT.

The rearrangement uses TRBV6-1 and TRBJ1-2; 9 nucleotides agree with TRBD1. The germline gives CDR1 MNHNS, CDR2 SASEGT. The CDR3 has 14 amino acids. V shed 5 bases, J shed 4 bases, and the junction held 5 bases outside the gene matches. CDR3 sequence: CASSRPGQGYGYTF. CDR3 nucleotide sequence: TGTGCCAGCAGTAGACCGGGACAGGGCTATGGCTACACCTTC.

CDR3 nucleotides: TGTGCCAGCAGCCAACCGGGACACTTGCAAGAGACCCAGTACTTC. Its protein is CASSQPGHLQETQYF. The genes are TRBV5-4 and TRBJ2-5; D is perhaps TRBD1 (6 bases). With 4 bases removed from V and 2 bases from J, the gap between germline ends came to 15 bases. Germline values: CDR1 SGHNT, CDR2 YYREEE (reference sequence). The CDR3 contains 15 residues.

V and J are TRBV5-1 and TRBJ1-4, with 7 bases that match TRBD1. The junction had 3 bases not matched to a gene; V was cut back by 3 bases and J by 1 base. From germline, CDR1 is SGHRS and CDR2 YFSETQ. The CDR3 is 15 residues long. The CDR3 bases are TGCGCCAGCAGCTCGACAGGGCTAACTAATGAAAAACTGTTTTTT. Its protein product is CASSSTGLTNEKLFF.

The chain has TRBV5-4 and TRBJ1-1; no definite D call. The germline V and J ends were trimmed by 0 bases and 0 bases, with 6 bases remaining between them. This CDR3 contains 14 residues. CDR1 is SGHNT, CDR2 YYREEE, per germline (reference sequence). CDR3 sequence: CASSLDLMNTEAFF. The CDR3 DNA is TGTGCCAGCAGCTTGGACCTCATGAACACTGAAGCTTTCTTT.

V and J are TRBV11-2 and TRBJ2-7, with 8 bases aligning to TRBD1. Germline values: CDR1 SGHAT, CDR2 FQNNGV. V lost 5 bases and J lost 3; bases outside the gene matches: 12. CDR3 length: 16 amino acids. Here the CDR3 reads CASSPTRDRQFYEQYF. The CDR3 bases are TGTGCCAGCAGCCCGACACGGGACAGGCAATTCTACGAGCAGTACTTC.

V is TRBV19 and J is TRBJ2-5; possible D gene TRBD2, 6 bases. The end of the DNA aligns better with TRBJ2-7, so the J call may be wrong. CDR3 length: 13 residues. Germline CDR1 is LNHDA and CDR2 is SQIVND (reference sequence). The CDR3 nucleotides read TGTGCCAGTAGTGACCAGGAGGGCTACGAGCAGTACTTC. Translation gives CASSDQEGYEQYF.

This rearrangement joins TRBV5-4 to TRBJ1-2, with D tentatively TRBD1 (6 bases). The CDR3 length is 14 residues. The germline CDR1 and CDR2 sequences are SGHNT and YYREEE (reference sequence). The V end was cut by 5 bases, the J end by 0 bases, with 11 bases between. The CDR3 here is CASSPRGANYGYTF. The CDR3 bases are TGTGCCAGCAGTCCCAGGGGAGCTAACTATGGCTACACCTTC.

J is TRBJ2-5 and V is TRBV6-4; TRBD1 matches 8 bases. The trim removed 3 bases at V and 5 bases at J, leaving 8 bases unmatched. This CDR3 comprises 15 residues. Germline values: CDR1 MRHNA, CDR2 SNTAGT. CDR3 protein: CASSENQGAGETQYF. CDR3 DNA sequence: TGTGCCAGCAGTGAGAATCAGGGGGCTGGGGAGACCCAGTACTTC.

This chain links TRBV18 with TRBJ2-7, with D perhaps TRBD1 (6 bases). This CDR3 has 15 amino acids. Trimming took 3 bases from V and 0 from J, leaving 12 bases between them. Germline CDR1 is KGHSH and CDR2 is LQKENI. The CDR3 DNA is TGTGCCAGCTCACCCCCTACAGGGCTCTCCTACGAGCAGTACTTC. Protein: CASSPPTGLSYEQYF.

The V and J genes are TRBV28 and TRBJ2-1; TRBD1 matches at 7 bases. Germline V gene data show CDR1 as MDHEN and CDR2 as SYDVKM. Germline trimming cut 4 bases from V and 4 bases from J; bases unmatched to any gene: 10. The CDR3 covers 16 residues. The chain's CDR3 is CASSSVEGAFYNEQFF. CDR3 nucleotide sequence: TGTGCCAGCAGTTCTGTAGAGGGGGCGTTTTACAATGAGCAGTTCTTC. Complete variable domain (other parts from reference TRBV28 and TRBJ2-1): DVKVTQSSRYLVKRTGEKVFLECVQDMDHENMFWYRQDPGLGLRLIYFSYDVKMKEKGDIPEGYSVSREKKERFSLILESASTNQTSMYLCASSSVEGAFYNEQFFGPGTRLTVL.

The chain combines TRBV10-3 with TRBJ2-2; TRBD2 matches 9 bases. The CDR3 has 14 residues. The J segment lost 3 bases and the V segment lost 8 bases, leaving 4 bases of the junction unmatched. The germline V gene has CDR1 ENHRY and CDR2 SYGVKD. The CDR3 protein is CAIGTSKDTGELFF. CDR3 in DNA: TGTGCCATCGGGACTAGCAAGGACACCGGGGAGCTGTTTTTT.